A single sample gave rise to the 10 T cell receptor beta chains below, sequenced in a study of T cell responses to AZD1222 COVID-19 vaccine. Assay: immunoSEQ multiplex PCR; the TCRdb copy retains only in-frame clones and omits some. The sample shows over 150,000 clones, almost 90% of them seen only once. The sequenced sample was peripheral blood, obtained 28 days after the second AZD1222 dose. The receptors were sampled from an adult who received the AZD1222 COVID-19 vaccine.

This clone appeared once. This CDR3 is CALGSSGAQETQYF. The CDR3 nucleotides are TGTGCCCTCGGTAGTAGCGGGGCCCAAGAGACCCAGTACTTC. The chain employs TRBV3-1 (or the pseudogene TRBV3-2) and TRBJ2-5; 8 nucleotides align to TRBD2. The V gene end was trimmed by 11 bases and the J gene end by 1 base; junction bases not matched to a gene: 9. In germline, CDR1 is LGHDT, CDR2 YNNKEL (reference sequence). The CDR3 runs to 14 residues.

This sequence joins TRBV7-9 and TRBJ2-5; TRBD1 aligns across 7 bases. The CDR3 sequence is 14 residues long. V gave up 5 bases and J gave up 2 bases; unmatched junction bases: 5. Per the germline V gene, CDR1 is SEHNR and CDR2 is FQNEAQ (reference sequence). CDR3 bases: TGTGCCAGCAGCCCAGGGACAGCTCAAGAGACCCAGTACTTC. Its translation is CASSPGTAQETQYF.

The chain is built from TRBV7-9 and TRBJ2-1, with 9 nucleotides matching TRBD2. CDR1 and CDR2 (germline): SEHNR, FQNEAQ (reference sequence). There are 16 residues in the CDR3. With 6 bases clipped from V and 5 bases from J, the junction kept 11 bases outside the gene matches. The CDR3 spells CASRSFSGRLNNEQFF. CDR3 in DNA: TGTGCCAGCAGGTCGTTTAGCGGGAGACTTAACAATGAGCAGTTCTTC.

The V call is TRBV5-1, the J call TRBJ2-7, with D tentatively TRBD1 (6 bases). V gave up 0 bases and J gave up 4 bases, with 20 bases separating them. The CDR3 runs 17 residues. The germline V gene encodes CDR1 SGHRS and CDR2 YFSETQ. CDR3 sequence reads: CASSLESQQGHIYEQYF. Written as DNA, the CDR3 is TGCGCCAGCAGCTTGGAGTCTCAACAGGGCCATATTTACGAGCAGTACTTC.

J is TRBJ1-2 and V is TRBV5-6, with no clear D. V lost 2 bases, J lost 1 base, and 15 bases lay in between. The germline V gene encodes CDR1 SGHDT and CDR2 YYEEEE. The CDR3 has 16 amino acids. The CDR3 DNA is TGTGCCAGCAGCTTCGGAGGCAGGCCTATTAACTATGGCTACACCTTC. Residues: CASSFGGRPINYGYTF.

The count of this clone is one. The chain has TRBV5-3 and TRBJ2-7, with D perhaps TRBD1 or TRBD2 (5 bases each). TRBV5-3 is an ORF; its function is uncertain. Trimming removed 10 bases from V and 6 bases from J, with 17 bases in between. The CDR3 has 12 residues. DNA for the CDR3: TGTGCCGAGGAAGGGGCGGGTGGCGAGCAGTACTTC. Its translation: CAEEGAGGEQYF.

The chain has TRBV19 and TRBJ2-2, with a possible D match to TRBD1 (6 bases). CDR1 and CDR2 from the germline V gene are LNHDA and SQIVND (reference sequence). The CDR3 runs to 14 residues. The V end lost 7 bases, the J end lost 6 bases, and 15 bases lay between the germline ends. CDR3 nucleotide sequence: TGTGCCAGTAATACGGCCAGGGGAGCCGGGGAGCTGTTTTTT. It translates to CASNTARGAGELFF.

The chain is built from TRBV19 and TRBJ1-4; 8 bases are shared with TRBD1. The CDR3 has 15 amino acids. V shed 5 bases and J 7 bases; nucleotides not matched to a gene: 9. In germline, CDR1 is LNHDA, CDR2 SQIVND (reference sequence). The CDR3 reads CASSARTGTGEKLFF. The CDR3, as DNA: TGTGCCAGTAGTGCCCGGACAGGGACAGGTGAAAAACTGTTTTTT.

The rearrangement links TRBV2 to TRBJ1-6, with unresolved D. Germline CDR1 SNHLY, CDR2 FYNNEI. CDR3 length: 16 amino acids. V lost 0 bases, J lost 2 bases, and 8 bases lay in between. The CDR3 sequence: CASSEAERTYNSPLHF. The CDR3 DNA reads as TGTGCCAGCAGTGAAGCGGAGCGGACCTATAATTCACCCCTCCACTTT.

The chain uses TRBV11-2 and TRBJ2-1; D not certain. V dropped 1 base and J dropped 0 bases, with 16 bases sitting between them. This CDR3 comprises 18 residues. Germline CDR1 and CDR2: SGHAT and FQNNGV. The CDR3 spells CASSLATPDVSSYNEQFF. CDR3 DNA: TGTGCCAGCAGCTTAGCTACCCCAGACGTAAGCTCCTACAATGAGCAGTTCTTC.